The 24 T cell receptor beta chains presented below share a single source sample, sequenced in a study of early T cells in non-severe SARS-CoV-2 infection. TCRdb fed the 5' RACE reads into MiXCR, producing one record per CDR3 protein. Found here are roughly 86,000 distinct CDR3 sequences, 6% to 7% of them singletons; the top ten hold about 7.8%. The sequenced sample was whole blood. These receptors were collected from an adult who was a healthcare worker with PCR-confirmed SARS-CoV-2 infection or an uninfected control (not recorded which).

The rearrangement uses TRBV19 and TRBJ1-6, with TRBD1 identical over 8 bases. The CDR3 sequence is 12 residues long. Germline V gene sequence: CDR1 LNHDA, CDR2 SQIVND (reference sequence). J gave up 17 bases and V 4 bases, and 7 bases lay outside the gene matches. The CDR3 is CASSTTGARIHF. The CDR3 DNA sequence: TGTGCCAGTAGTACGACAGGGGCCAGGATCCACTTT.

This clonotype was picked up a small number of times. The rearrangement links TRBV7-9 to TRBJ2-1, with 9 bases identical to TRBD2. This CDR3 is 17 amino acids long. J lost 8 bases, V lost 5 bases, and 16 bases had no gene match. Germline V gene data show CDR1 as SEHNR and CDR2 as FQNEAQ (reference sequence). In nucleotides, the CDR3 is TGTGCCAGCAGCAAAAGGGGGGATAGCGGGAGTCGCGATGAGCAGTTCTTC. Translated, it gives CASSKRGDSGSRDEQFF. Full variable domain (outside the CDR3, taken from reference TRBV7-9 and TRBJ2-1): DTGVSQNPRHKITKRGQNVTFRCDPISEHNRLYWYRQTLGQGPEFLTYFQNEAQLEKSRLLSDRFSAERPKGSFSTLEIQRTEQGDSAMYLCASSKRGDSGSRDEQFFGPGTRLTVL.

This clonotype was observed at least ten times. The chain recombines TRBV7-9 with TRBJ2-1; D call uncertain. This CDR3 contains 11 residues. Trimming removed 5 bases at V and 8 bases at J, with 7 bases between. CDR1 is SEHNR, CDR2 FQNEAQ, per germline (reference sequence). Written as DNA, the CDR3 is TGTGCCAGCAGCAACCTGTATGAGCAGTTCTTC. This translates into CASSNLYEQFF.

This clonotype was seen ten or more times. This sequence joins TRBV5-1 and TRBJ1-1, with 7 bases that match TRBD1. The V segment lost 4 bases and the J segment 5 bases; nucleotides outside the gene matches: 11. The germline V gene encodes CDR1 SGHRS and CDR2 YFSETQ. CDR3 length equals 15 residues. The CDR3 sequence is CASSPSTGRVTEAFF. The CDR3, as DNA: TGCGCCAGCAGCCCTTCGACAGGGCGAGTTACTGAAGCTTTCTTT.

V gene TRBV5-4 combines with J gene TRBJ2-7; 16 bases fit TRBD2. This CDR3 is 15 amino acids long. Looked up from germline, CDR1 is SGHNT and CDR2 is YYREEE (reference sequence). V trimming: 4 bases; J trimming: 4 bases; junction bases outside the gene matches: 2. CDR3 DNA sequence: TGTGCCAGCAGCCTGGGACTAGCGGGAGGGTACGAGCAGTACTTC. Translating it yields CASSLGLAGGYEQYF.

This clonotype appeared a few times. CDR3 residues: CASSLTVTYEQYF. The DNA of the CDR3 is TGTGCCAGCAGCCTCACAGTTACCTACGAGCAGTACTTC. The chain has TRBV7-2 and TRBJ2-7; D remains unclear. Germline V lookup: CDR1 SGHTA, CDR2 FQGNSA. The germline V and J ends were trimmed by 5 bases and 2 bases, with 10 bases remaining between them. This CDR3 spans 13 amino acids.

This clonotype has a count of ten or more. The J gene is TRBJ2-4, the V gene TRBV6-1; D is uncertain. CDR1 is MNHNS and CDR2 is SASEGT in the germline V gene. With 3 bases removed from V and 6 bases from J, the gap between germline ends came to 12 bases. The CDR3 is 14 amino acids. The CDR3 DNA reads as TGTGCCAGCAGTGAGAGGACCGAATCAAACATTCAGTACTTC. It specifies CASSERTESNIQYF.

This clonotype appeared many times. The genes are TRBV11-2 and TRBJ2-7; D is uncertain. Looked up from germline, CDR1 is SGHAT and CDR2 is FQNNGV. Trimming took 5 bases from V and 6 from J, leaving 11 bases between them. The CDR3 has 12 amino acids. The CDR3 sequence: CASSPTTAEQYF. CDR3 sequence (DNA): TGTGCCAGCAGCCCCACCACGGCCGAGCAGTACTTC.

This clonotype was seen more than once but under ten times. The J gene is TRBJ2-7, the V gene TRBV7-9; the match to TRBD2 covers 9 bases. V was pared by 9 bases and J by 1 base, with 16 bases of the junction left unmatched. The CDR3 extends over 17 amino acids. CDR1 and CDR2 from the germline V gene are SEHNR and FQNEAQ (reference sequence). CDR3 amino acids: CASAKTGLAQVSYEQYF. DNA for the CDR3: TGTGCCAGTGCCAAAACTGGACTAGCGCAAGTATCCTACGAGCAGTACTTC.

This clonotype came up many times. The rearrangement links TRBV6-2 or TRBV6-3 to TRBJ2-5, with 8 bases aligning to TRBD2. The trim removed 5 bases at V and 4 bases at J, leaving 6 bases unmatched. This CDR3 is 14 amino acids long. The V gene's germline CDR1 is MNHEY and CDR2 SVGEGT. CDR3 in DNA: TGTGCCAGCAGTCCTCAGCGGGAGCGAGAGACCCAGTACTTC. This encodes CASSPQRERETQYF.

The chain recombines TRBV11-1 with TRBJ2-7; 11 bases fit TRBD1. There are 18 residues in the CDR3. The V and J ends lost 2 bases and 5 bases, in that order; junction bases with no gene match: 14. Germline V gene data show CDR1 as SGHAT and CDR2 as FQDESV (reference sequence). The CDR3 protein is CASSLRNLGTGGTDEQYF. CDR3 DNA sequence: TGTGCCAGCAGCTTACGAAACCTGGGGACAGGGGGGACCGACGAGCAGTACTTC.

This clonotype was counted a few times. The chain links TRBV19 to TRBJ2-1, with 9 positions matching TRBD1. This CDR3 contains 15 residues. In germline, CDR1 is LNHDA, CDR2 SQIVND (reference sequence). Germline trimming cut 4 bases from V and 8 bases from J; bases unmatched to any gene: 9. CDR3 region: CASSNSRTGAYEQFF. CDR3 DNA: TGTGCCAGTAGTAACTCTAGGACAGGGGCCTATGAGCAGTTCTTC.

V is TRBV25-1 and J is TRBJ2-6, with 9 bases that match TRBD1. This CDR3 contains 17 residues. With V trimmed by 3 bases and J by 0 bases, 3 bases remained unmatched. CDR1 and CDR2 (germline): MGHDK, SYGVNS. The CDR3: CASSEGQGYSGANVLTF. CDR3 nucleotides: TGTGCCAGCAGTGAGGGACAGGGTTACTCTGGGGCCAACGTCCTGACTTTC.

This clonotype occurred a few times. The chain joins TRBV25-1 to TRBJ2-7; TRBD1 matches at 7 bases. V lost 4 bases, J lost 6 bases, and 12 bases stayed unmatched. CDR3 length equals 15 residues. The germline V gene has CDR1 MGHDK and CDR2 SYGVNS. The CDR3 DNA is TGTGCCAGCAGTGCGACAGGGACCACCCCCGGCGAGCAGTACTTC. Translated, it gives CASSATGTTPGEQYF.

This clonotype appeared a few times. The chain links TRBV11-2 to TRBJ2-1; 14 bases align to TRBD2. CDR3 length: 17 residues. CDR1 and CDR2 from the germline V gene are SGHAT and FQNNGV. The V gene end was trimmed by 4 bases and the J gene end by 6 bases; junction bases not matched to a gene: 8. The CDR3, as DNA: TGTGCCAGCAGCTCCACTACTGGACTAGCGGGGGGCAATGAGCAGTTCTTC. It translates to CASSSTTGLAGGNEQFF.

CDR3 nucleotide sequence: TGTGCCAGCAGCTCGAGGGTGGATGGCACAGATACGCAGTATTTT. Its translation: CASSSRVDGTDTQYF. J is TRBJ2-3 and V is TRBV7-9, with D maybe TRBD2 (5 bases). The CDR3 spans 15 residues. V was clipped by 4 bases and J by 1 base, with 12 bases between them. Per the germline V gene, CDR1 is SEHNR and CDR2 is FQNEAQ (reference sequence). The whole variable domain, filled in from reference TRBV7-9 and TRBJ2-3, reads DTGVSQNPRHKITKRGQNVTFRCDPISEHNRLYWYRQTLGQGPEFLTYFQNEAQLEKSRLLSDRFSAERPKGSFSTLEIQRTEQGDSAMYLCASSSRVDGTDTQYFGPGTRLTVL.

The table lists this clonotype with a few counts. The chain is built from TRBV27 and TRBJ1-1; D uncertain. The V end was cut by 1 base, the J end by 3 bases, with 6 bases between. Germline V gene sequence: CDR1 MNHEY, CDR2 SMNVEV (reference sequence). The CDR3 runs to 13 residues. CDR3 sequence reads: CASSLFGDTEAFF. CDR3 coding DNA: TGTGCCAGCAGTTTATTTGGGGACACTGAAGCTTTCTTT.

This clonotype was picked up many times. CDR3 coding DNA: TGTGCCAGCAGTGAACCCCAGGGTATTGAAGAGACCCAGTACTTC. Its protein product is CASSEPQGIEETQYF. The chain has TRBV25-1 and TRBJ2-5; D is possibly TRBD1 (5 bases). V lost 2 bases and J lost 3, with 13 bases in between. The CDR3 sequence is 15 residues long. Germline V CDR1 and CDR2: MGHDK, SYGVNS.

This clonotype came up many times. V gene TRBV5-5 combines with J gene TRBJ1-1; 7 bases fit TRBD1. Per germline, CDR1 SGHKS and CDR2 YYEKEE (reference sequence). V lost 2 bases and J lost 1; bases outside the gene matches: 8. This CDR3 contains 16 residues. The CDR3 coding sequence is TGTGCCAGCAGCTTTCGCTGGGACAGCCCGAACACTGAAGCTTTCTTT. Translation: CASSFRWDSPNTEAFF. The variable domain in full, completed from reference TRBV5-5 and TRBJ1-1, reads DAGVTQSPTHLIKTRGQQVTLRCSPISGHKSVSWYQQVLGQGPQFIFQYYEKEERGRGNFPDRFSARQFPNYSSELNVNALLLGDSALYLCASSFRWDSPNTEAFFGQGTRLTVV.

The V and J genes are TRBV28 and TRBJ2-1, with D possibly matching TRBD2 (6 bases). Looked up from germline, CDR1 is MDHEN and CDR2 is SYDVKM. This CDR3 contains 16 residues. V lost 6 bases and J lost 2, with 17 bases in between. Here the CDR3 DNA reads TGTGCCAGCAGGGAGGGTGGCGGAACTGCCTACAATGAGCAGTTCTTC. The encoded protein is CASREGGGTAYNEQFF.

Ten or more counts support this clonotype. The V gene is TRBV6-2 or TRBV6-3, the J gene TRBJ1-6, with TRBD1 identical over 8 bases. This CDR3 is 13 amino acids long. CDR1 is MNHEY and CDR2 is SVGEGT in the germline V gene. J lost 12 bases, V lost 6 bases, and 7 bases had no gene match. The CDR3 bases are TGTGCCAGCAGGAGCTCCAGGGGGCAACCCCTCCACTTT. Its protein product is CASRSSRGQPLHF.

The V call is TRBV7-2, the J call TRBJ2-7; 10 nucleotides line up with TRBD1. CDR1 and CDR2 from the germline V gene are SGHTA and FQGNSA. V shed 3 bases and J 4 bases; nucleotides not matched to a gene: 6. The CDR3 consists of 15 residues. The CDR3 DNA reads TGTGCCAGCAGCTTGGCCGTGGGACAGGGGTACGAGCAGTACTTC. This sequence encodes CASSLAVGQGYEQYF.

This sequence joins TRBV7-6 and TRBJ1-2; 10 bases are a match to TRBD1. The V segment lost 5 bases and the J segment 2 bases; nucleotides outside the gene matches: 14. From germline, CDR1 is SGHVS and CDR2 FNYEAQ. The CDR3 sequence is 18 residues long. The DNA of the CDR3 is TGTGCCAGCAGCCGCGTCCCGGGACAGGGGATGCAAAACTATGGCTACACCTTC. Residues: CASSRVPGQGMQNYGYTF.

Ten or more counts support this clonotype. This CDR3 is CASSQGGAVGYEQYF. The CDR3 coding sequence is TGTGCCAGTAGTCAAGGGGGCGCGGTCGGGTACGAGCAGTACTTC. The rearrangement joins TRBV19 to TRBJ2-7; TRBD1 matches at 7 bases. CDR1 is LNHDA, CDR2 SQIVND, per germline (reference sequence). V was clipped by 5 bases and J by 4 bases; unmatched bases: 11. The CDR3 has 15 amino acids.